This record concerns one T cell receptor beta chain sequence. Its antigen is currently unknown. This record belongs to a study of blood T cells in healthy people across ages. A J-beta primer mix and a sample-barcoded 5' primer were used in a second PCR of roughly 7 to 12 cycles. TCRdb re-derived calls from the 5' RACE reads in MiXCR, one entry per CDR3 protein. Found here are around 750,000 distinct CDR3 sequences, roughly 53% of them singletons; the top ten hold roughly two fifths. Study-wide points: No conclusive comparison of naive versus antigen-experienced cells was possible with unsorted PBMCs. More naive CD4+ cells and higher diversity were found in long-lived than in aged donors. Naive T cell percentage by flow cytometry tracked strongly with beta diversity.

The CDR3 is made up of 15 amino acids. In germline, CDR1 is MGHRA, CDR2 YSYEKL. Sequencing input: blood. The source is a man older than 75 in good health. The chain combines TRBV4-1 with TRBJ2-5, with 8 bases that match TRBD1. The DNA end is a closer match to TRBJ2-7, so the J assignment may be wrong. CDR3 sequence: CASSVPLGQGNEQYF. CDR3 sequence (DNA): TGCGCCAGCAGCGTACCGCTTGGACAGGGAAACGAGCAGTACTTC.